The rows below give T cell receptor beta chains drawn from one sample of a study of blood T cell repertoires in COVID-19. Libraries were prepared by immunoSEQ multiplex PCR; TCRdb keeps only in-frame clonotypes and omits some of them. The sample shows about 64,000 clones, just over 90% of them seen only once. The specimen was peripheral blood. The receptors were gathered from a human donor in a cohort sampled during active COVID-19. Each CDR3 is given with its conserved first and last residue. D genes are given only for firm matches. Size is omitted from some rows. Given values are once, few, many or a class for expanded clones.

abundance,j_gene,v_gene,d_gene,CDR3aa,CDR3nt
-,TRBJ2-7,TRBV27,TRBD2,CASSSVRDYLYEQYF,TGTGCCAGCAGTTCAGTTCGGGACTACCTCTACGAGCAGTACTTC
-,TRBJ2-1,TRBV7-2,TRBD1,CASSLQIDRGFNEQFF,TGTGCCAGCAGCCTCCAAATAGACAGGGGATTCAATGAGCAGTTCTTC
-,TRBJ1-2,TRBV11-1,TRBD1,CASSLRTGGGNYGYTF,TGTGCCAGCAGCCTCCGGACAGGGGGAGGCAACTATGGCTACACCTTC
-,TRBJ1-3,TRBV6-6,-,CASYLGNTIYF,TGTGCCAGCTACCTAGGAAACACCATATATTTT
few,TRBJ1-5,TRBV10-3,-,CAGSGISNQPQHF,TGTGCCGGCAGCGGGATAAGCAATCAGCCCCAGCATTTT
once,TRBJ2-4,TRBV9,TRBD2,CASSVDSGSGNIQYF,TGTGCCAGCAGCGTAGATAGCGGGAGTGGAAACATTCAGTACTTC
-,TRBJ1-5,TRBV7-2,TRBD1,CASRQHAGGEGNQPQHF,TGTGCCAGCAGACAACACGCAGGGGGCGAAGGCAATCAGCCCCAGCATTTT
once,TRBJ2-1,TRBV6-2/TRBV6-3,-,CASSVNVGGEQFF,TGTGCCAGCAGCGTTAATGTCGGTGGTGAGCAGTTCTTC
once,TRBJ2-5,TRBV20-1,TRBD2,CSASPLGLAGPQETQYF,TGCAGTGCAAGTCCCCTGGGACTAGCGGGACCTCAAGAGACCCAGTACTTC
-,TRBJ1-5,TRBV19,-,CASSPGSGYNQPQHF,TGTGCCAGTAGTCCAGGGTCAGGGTACAATCAGCCCCAGCATTTT
-,TRBJ2-1,TRBV19,TRBD2,CASSIPSGNLRVDEQFF,TGTGCCAGTAGTATTCCTAGCGGGAATCTTCGGGTAGATGAGCAGTTCTTC
-,TRBJ2-1,TRBV28,TRBD1,CASSFIAGTGILRPNNEQFF,TGTGCCAGCAGTTTTATCGCGGGGACAGGAATTCTGCGCCCCAACAATGAGCAGTTCTTC
-,TRBJ2-2,TRBV3-1/TRBV3-2,-,CASSQAQGRGELFF,TGTGCCAGCAGCCAAGCACAGGGTAGGGGGGAGCTGTTTTTT
-,TRBJ2-3,TRBV7-9,-,CASSTSADTQYF,TGTGCCAGCAGCACCAGTGCAGATACGCAGTATTTT
-,TRBJ2-2,TRBV19,-,CASTDGRNTGELFF,TGTGCCAGTACCGATGGGAGGAACACCGGGGAGCTGTTTTTT
-,TRBJ2-3,TRBV12-3/TRBV12-4,-,CASSRDWLQYF,TGTGCCAGCAGCCGGGACTGGTTGCAGTATTTT
-,TRBJ2-1,TRBV6-1,TRBD2,CASSAGRLLAGAGNEQFF,TGTGCCAGCAGTGCAGGGCGGCTTCTAGCGGGAGCCGGGAATGAGCAGTTCTTC